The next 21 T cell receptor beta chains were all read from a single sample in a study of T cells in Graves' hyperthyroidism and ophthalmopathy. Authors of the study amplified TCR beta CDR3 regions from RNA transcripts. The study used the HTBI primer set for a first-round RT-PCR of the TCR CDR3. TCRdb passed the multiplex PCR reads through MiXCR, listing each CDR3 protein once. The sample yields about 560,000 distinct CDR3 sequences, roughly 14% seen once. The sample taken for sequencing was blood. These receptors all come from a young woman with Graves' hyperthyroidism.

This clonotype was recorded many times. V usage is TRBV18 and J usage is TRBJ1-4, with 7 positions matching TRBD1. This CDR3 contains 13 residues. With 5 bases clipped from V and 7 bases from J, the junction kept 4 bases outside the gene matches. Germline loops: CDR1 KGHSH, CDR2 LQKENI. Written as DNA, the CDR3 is TGTGCCAGCTCAGGGACAGCGGGTGAAAAACTGTTTTTT. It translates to CASSGTAGEKLFF.

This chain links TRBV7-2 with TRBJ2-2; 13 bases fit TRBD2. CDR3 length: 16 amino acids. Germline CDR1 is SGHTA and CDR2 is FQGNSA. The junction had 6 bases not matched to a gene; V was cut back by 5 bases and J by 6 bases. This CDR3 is CASSPGTSGMAGELFF. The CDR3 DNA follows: TGTGCCAGCAGCCCCGGGACTAGCGGGATGGCCGGGGAGCTGTTTTTT.

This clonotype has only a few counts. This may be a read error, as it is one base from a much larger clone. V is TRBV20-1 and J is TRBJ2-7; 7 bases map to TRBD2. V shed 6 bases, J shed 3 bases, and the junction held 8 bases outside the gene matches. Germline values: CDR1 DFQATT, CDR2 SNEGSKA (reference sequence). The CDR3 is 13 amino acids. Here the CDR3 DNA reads TGCAGTGCACGGACTAGGGAAGACTACGAGCAGTACTTC. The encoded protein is CSARTREDYEQYF.

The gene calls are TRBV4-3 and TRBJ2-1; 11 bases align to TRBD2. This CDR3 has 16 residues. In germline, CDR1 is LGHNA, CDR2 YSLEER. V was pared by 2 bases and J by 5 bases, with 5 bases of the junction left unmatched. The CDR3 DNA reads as TGCGCCAGCAGCCAACAACTAGCGGGAGTACACAATGAGCAGTTCTTC. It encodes CASSQQLAGVHNEQFF.

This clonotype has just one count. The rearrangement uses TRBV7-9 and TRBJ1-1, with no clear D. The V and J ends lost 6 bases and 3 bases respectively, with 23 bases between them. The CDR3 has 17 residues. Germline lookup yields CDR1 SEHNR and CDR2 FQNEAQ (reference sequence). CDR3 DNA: TGTGCCAGCAGTTCCCCCTATCGGGAGGGAGAAGACACTGAAGCTTTCTTT. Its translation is CASSSPYREGEDTEAFF.

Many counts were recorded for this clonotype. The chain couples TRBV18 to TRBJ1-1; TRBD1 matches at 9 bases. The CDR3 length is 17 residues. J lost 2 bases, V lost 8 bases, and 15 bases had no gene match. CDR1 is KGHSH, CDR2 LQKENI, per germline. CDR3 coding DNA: TGTGCCAGCAGGGACAGGGCTCACTCGGACCCTAACACTGAAGCTTTCTTT. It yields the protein CASRDRAHSDPNTEAFF.

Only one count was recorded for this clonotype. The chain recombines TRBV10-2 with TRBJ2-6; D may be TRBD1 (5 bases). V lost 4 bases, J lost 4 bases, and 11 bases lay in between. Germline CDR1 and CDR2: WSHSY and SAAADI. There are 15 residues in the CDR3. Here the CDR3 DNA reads TGCGCCAGCAGTGGCCAGGGTTCGGGGGCCAACGTCCTGACTTTC. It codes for CASSGQGSGANVLTF.

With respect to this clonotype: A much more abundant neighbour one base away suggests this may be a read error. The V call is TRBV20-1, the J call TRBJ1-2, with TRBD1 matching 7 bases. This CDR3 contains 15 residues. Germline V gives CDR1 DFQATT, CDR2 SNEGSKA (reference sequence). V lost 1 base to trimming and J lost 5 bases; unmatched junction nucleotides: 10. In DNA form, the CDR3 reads TGCAGTGCTAGAGGTGGGACGGCAGGGGGATATGGCTACACCTTC. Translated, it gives CSARGGTAGGYGYTF.

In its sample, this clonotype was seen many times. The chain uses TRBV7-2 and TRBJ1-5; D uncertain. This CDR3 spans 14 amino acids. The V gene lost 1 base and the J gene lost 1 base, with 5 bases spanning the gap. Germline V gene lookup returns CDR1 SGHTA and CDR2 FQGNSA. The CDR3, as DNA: TGTGCCAGCAGCTTAGTCGGGAGCAATCAGCCCCAGCATTTT. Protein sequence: CASSLVGSNQPQHF.

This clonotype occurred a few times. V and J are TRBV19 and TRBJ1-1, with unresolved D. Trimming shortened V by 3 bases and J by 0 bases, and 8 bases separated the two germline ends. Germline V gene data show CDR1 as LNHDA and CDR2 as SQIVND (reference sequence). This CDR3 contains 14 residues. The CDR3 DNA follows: TGTGCCAGTAGTATTATTCCCCTGAACACTGAAGCTTTCTTT. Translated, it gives CASSIIPLNTEAFF.

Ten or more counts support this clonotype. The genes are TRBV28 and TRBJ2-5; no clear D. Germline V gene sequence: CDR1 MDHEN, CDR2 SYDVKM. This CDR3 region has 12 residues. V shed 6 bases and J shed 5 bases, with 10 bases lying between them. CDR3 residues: CASSSGVETQYF. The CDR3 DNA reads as TGTGCCAGCAGCAGTGGGGTGGAGACCCAGTACTTC.

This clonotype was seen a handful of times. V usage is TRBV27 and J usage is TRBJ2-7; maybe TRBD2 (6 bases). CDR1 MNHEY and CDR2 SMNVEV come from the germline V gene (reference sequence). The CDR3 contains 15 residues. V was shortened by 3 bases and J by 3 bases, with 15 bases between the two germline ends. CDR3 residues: CASSFRLASLYEQYF. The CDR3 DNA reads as TGTGCCAGCAGTTTTAGGCTAGCGAGTCTCTACGAGCAGTACTTC.

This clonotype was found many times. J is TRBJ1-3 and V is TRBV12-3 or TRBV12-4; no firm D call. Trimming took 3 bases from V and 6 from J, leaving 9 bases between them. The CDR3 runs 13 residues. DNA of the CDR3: TGTGCCAGCAGTTTGGGAGTAGTAAACACCATATATTTT. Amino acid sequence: CASSLGVVNTIYF.

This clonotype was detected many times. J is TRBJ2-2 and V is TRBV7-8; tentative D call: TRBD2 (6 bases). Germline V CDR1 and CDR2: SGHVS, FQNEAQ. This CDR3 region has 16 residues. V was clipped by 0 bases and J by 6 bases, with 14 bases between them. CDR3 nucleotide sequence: TGTGCCAGCAGCTTAGCTTCGACTAGTGGGGCCGGGGAGCTGTTTTTT. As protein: CASSLASTSGAGELFF. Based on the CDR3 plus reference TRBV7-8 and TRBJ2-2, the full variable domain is GAGVSQSPRYKVAKRGQDVALRCDPISGHVSLFWYQQALGQGPEFLTYFQNEAQLDKSGLPSDRFFAERPEGSVSTLKIQRTQQEDSAVYLCASSLASTSGAGELFFGEGSRLTVL.

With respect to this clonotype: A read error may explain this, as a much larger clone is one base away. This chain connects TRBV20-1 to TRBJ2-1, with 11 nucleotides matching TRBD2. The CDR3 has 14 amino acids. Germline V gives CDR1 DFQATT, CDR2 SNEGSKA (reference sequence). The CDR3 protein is CGASRTSGYNEQFF. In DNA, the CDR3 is TGCGGTGCTTCGCGGACTAGCGGGTACAATGAGCAGTTCTTC.

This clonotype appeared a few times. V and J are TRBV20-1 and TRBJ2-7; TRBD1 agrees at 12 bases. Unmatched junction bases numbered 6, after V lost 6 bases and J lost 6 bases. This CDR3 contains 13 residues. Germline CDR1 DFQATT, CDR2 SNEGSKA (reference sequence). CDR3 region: CSAPGTGGPEQYF. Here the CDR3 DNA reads TGCAGTGCACCCGGGACAGGGGGCCCCGAGCAGTACTTC.

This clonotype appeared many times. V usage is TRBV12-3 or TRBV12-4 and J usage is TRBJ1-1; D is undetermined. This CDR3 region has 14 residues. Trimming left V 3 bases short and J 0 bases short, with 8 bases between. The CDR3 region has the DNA TGTGCCAGCAGTTTCGGCCCCATGAACACTGAAGCTTTCTTT. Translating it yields CASSFGPMNTEAFF.

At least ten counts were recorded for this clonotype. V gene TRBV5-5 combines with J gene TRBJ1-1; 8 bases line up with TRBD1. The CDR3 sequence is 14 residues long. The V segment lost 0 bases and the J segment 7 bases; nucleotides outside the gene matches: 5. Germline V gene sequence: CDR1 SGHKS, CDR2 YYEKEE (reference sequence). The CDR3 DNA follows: TGTGCCAGCAGCTTGGACAGGGGGAAGGTTGAAGCTTTCTTT. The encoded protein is CASSLDRGKVEAFF.

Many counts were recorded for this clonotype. The CDR3 nucleotides read TGTGCTAGTGGTTTGGGGCAGGGGTATGGACTAGCGGGAGTCGACAATGAGCAGTTCTTC. This encodes CASGLGQGYGLAGVDNEQFF. The chain uses TRBV12-5 and TRBJ2-1; the match to TRBD2 covers 13 bases. The CDR3 is 20 residues long. CDR1 is LGHNT and CDR2 is FRNRAP in the germline V gene. The V and J ends lost 1 base and 5 bases, in that order; junction bases with no gene match: 14.

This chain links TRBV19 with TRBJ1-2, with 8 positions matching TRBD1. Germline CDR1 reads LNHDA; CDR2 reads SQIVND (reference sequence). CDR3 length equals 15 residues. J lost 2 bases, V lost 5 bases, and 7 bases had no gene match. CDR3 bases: TGTGCCAGTAGTCCCTCAGGGGGCAGCAACTATGGCTACACCTTC. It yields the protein CASSPSGGSNYGYTF.

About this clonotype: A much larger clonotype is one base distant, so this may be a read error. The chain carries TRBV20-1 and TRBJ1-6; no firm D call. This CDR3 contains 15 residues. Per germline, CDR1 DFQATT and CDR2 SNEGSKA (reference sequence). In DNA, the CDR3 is TGCAATGCTAGAGTTGGACGGGGAAATAATTCACCCCTCCACTTT. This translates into CNARVGRGNNSPLHF.